In this sample, the clone carrying this T cell receptor (beta chain) turned up once. Participants' own reports of clinical history determined their cohort assignment. This sample is drawn from a study of blood T cell repertoires in COVID-19. Assay: immunoSEQ multiplex PCR; the TCRdb copy retains only in-frame clones and omits some. The sample gives approximately 260,000 clones, around 85% of which show up once; 2.5% to 3.5% is in the top ten. CDR3 length: 12 amino acids. Germline assignment: CDR1 MNHEY and CDR2 SVGAGI. V shed 6 bases and J shed 8 bases, with 10 bases lying between them. Material: PBMCs or T cells enriched from blood (not recorded which). V usage is TRBV6-5 and J usage is TRBJ1-4; the D is unclear. The sequence was obtained from a woman aged 40 to 49 with acute COVID-19. Here the CDR3 reads CASRPPGEKLFF. CDR3 in DNA: TGTGCCAGCAGACCCCCGGGGGAAAAACTGTTTTTT.